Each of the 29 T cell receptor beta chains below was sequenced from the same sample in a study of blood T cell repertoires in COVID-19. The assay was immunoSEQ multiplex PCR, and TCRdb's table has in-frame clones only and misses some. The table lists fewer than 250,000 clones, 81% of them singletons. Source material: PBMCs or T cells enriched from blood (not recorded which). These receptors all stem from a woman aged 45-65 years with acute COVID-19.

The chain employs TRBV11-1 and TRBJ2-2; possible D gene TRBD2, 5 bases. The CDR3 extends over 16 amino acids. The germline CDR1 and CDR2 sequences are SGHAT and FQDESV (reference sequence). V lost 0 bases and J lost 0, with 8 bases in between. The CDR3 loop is CASSLAAGTNTGELFF. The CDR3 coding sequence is TGTGCCAGCAGCTTAGCCGCCGGGACGAACACCGGGGAGCTGTTTTTT.

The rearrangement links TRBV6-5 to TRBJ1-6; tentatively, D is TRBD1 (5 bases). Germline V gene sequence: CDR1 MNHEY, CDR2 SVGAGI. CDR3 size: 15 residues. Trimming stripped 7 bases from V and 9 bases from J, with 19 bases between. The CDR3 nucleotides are TGTGCCAGCACATCCGACAGTGCTATAGGTTCACCCCTCCACTTT. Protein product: CASTSDSAIGSPLHF.

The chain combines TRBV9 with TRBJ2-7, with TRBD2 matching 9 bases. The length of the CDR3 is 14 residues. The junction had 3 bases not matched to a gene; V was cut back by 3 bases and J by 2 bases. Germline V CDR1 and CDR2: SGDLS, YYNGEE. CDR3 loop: CASSDSGGPYEQYF. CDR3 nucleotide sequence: TGTGCCAGCAGCGACAGCGGGGGGCCCTACGAGCAGTACTTC.

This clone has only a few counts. CDR3 DNA sequence: TGTGCCATCAGTGAGGGACAGGGCCGTAATCAGCCCCAGCATTTT. Amino acids: CAISEGQGRNQPQHF. This chain links TRBV10-3 with TRBJ1-5, with 8 bases matching TRBD1. The V gene's germline CDR1 is ENHRY and CDR2 SYGVKD. Trimming took 2 bases from V and 4 from J; bases not matched to a gene: 4. This CDR3 has 15 amino acids.

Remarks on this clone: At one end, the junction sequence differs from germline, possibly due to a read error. The DNA for the CDR3 is TGTGCCAGCACCCCCCAGGGGCCGACGGTAAATCACTTC. Translated, it gives CASTPQGPTVNHF. The V and J genes are TRBV6-2 or TRBV6-3 and TRBJ2-5, with D possibly TRBD1 on 6 matching bases. The CDR3 has 13 residues. Germline V gene sequence: CDR1 MNHEY, CDR2 SVGEGT.

CDR3 loop: CASSLDQNSPYGYTF. DNA for the CDR3: TGTGCCAGCAGCTTAGATCAAAATAGTCCTTATGGCTACACCTTC. The V and J genes are TRBV11-2 and TRBJ1-2; D gene uncertain. The V end was cut by 0 bases, the J end by 5 bases, with 13 bases between. The CDR3 runs 15 residues. Germline V gene lookup returns CDR1 SGHAT and CDR2 FQNNGV.

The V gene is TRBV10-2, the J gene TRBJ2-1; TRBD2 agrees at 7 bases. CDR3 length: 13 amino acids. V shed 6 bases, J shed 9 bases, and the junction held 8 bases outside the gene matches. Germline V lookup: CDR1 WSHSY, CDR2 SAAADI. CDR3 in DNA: TGCGCCAGCAGCCAAGCGGGATTGGGTGAGCAGTTCTTC. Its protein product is CASSQAGLGEQFF.

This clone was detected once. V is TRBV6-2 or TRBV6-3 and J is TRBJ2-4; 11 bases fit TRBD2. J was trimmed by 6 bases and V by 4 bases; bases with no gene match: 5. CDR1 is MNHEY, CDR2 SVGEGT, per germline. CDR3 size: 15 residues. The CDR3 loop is CASSSAGLAVNIQYF. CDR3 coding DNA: TGTGCCAGCAGTTCCGCGGGACTAGCGGTAAACATTCAGTACTTC.

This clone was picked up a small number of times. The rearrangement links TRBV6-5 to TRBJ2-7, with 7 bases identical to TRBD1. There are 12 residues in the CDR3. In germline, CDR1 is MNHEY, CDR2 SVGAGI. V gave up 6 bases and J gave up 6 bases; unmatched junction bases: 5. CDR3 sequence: CASSGDSSEQYF. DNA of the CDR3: TGTGCCAGCAGCGGGGACAGTTCCGAGCAGTACTTC.

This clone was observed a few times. The CDR3 DNA is TGTGCCAGCAGCTTCACCAGGGCTGGAAACACCATATATTTT. Residues: CASSFTRAGNTIYF. V and J are TRBV7-2 and TRBJ1-3; weak D call: TRBD1 (5 bases). This CDR3 comprises 14 residues. Germline V gene lookup returns CDR1 SGHTA and CDR2 FQGNSA. The V end was cut by 3 bases, the J end by 2 bases, with 8 bases between. Looking up the rest from reference TRBV7-2 and TRBJ1-3 gives the full variable domain: GAGVSQSPSNKVTEKGKDVELRCDPISGHTALYWYRQSLGQGLEFLIYFQGNSAPDKSGLPSDRFSAERTGGSVSTLTIQRTQQEDSAVYLCASSFTRAGNTIYFGEGSWLTVV.

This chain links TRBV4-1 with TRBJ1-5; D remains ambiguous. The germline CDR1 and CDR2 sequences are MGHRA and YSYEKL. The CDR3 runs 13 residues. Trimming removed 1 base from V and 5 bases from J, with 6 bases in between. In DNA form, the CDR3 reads TGCGCCAGCAGCCAAGGAGATTATCAGCCCCAGCATTTT. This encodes CASSQGDYQPQHF.

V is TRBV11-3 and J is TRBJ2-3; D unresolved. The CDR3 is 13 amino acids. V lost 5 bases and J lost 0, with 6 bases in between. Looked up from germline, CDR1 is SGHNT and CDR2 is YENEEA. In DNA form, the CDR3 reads TGTGCCAGCAGCGTGACTAGCACAGATACGCAGTATTTT. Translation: CASSVTSTDTQYF.

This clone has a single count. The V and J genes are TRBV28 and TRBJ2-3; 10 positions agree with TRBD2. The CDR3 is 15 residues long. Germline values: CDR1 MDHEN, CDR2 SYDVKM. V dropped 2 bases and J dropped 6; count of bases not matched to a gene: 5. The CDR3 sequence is CASSLPSGGSDTQYF. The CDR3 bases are TGTGCCAGCAGTTTACCTAGCGGGGGTTCGGATACGCAGTATTTT.

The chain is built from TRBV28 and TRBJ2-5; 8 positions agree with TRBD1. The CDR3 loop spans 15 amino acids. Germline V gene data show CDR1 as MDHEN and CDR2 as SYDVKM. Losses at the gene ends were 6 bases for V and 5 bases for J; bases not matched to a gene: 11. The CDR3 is CASRLRRGLRETQYF. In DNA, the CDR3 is TGTGCCAGCAGGCTACGCAGGGGGCTAAGGGAGACCCAGTACTTC.

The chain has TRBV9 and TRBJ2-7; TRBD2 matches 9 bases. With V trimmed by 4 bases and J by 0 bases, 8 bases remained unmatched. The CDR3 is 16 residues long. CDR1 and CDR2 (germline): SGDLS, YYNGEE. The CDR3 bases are TGTGCCAGCAGCCCTCTAGCGGGGTTCCCCTCCTACGAGCAGTACTTC. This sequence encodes CASSPLAGFPSYEQYF.

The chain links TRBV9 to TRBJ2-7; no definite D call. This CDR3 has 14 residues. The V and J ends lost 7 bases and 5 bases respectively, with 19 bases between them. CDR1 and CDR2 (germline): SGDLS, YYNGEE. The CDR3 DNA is TGTGCCAGCGGCAAAACGGTATCCCAGGACGAGCAGTACTTC. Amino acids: CASGKTVSQDEQYF.

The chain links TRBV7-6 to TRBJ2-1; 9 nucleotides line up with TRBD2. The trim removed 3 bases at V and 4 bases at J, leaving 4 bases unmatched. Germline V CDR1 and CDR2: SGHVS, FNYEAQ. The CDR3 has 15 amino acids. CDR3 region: CASSFAGGTYNEQFF. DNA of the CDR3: TGTGCCAGCAGCTTTGCGGGGGGGACATACAATGAGCAGTTCTTC.

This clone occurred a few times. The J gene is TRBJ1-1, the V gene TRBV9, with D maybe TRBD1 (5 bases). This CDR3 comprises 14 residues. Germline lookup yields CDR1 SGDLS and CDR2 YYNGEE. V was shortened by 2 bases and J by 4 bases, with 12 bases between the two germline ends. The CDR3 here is CASSVNPGVTEAFF. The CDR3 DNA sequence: TGTGCCAGCAGCGTCAATCCGGGGGTCACTGAAGCTTTCTTT.

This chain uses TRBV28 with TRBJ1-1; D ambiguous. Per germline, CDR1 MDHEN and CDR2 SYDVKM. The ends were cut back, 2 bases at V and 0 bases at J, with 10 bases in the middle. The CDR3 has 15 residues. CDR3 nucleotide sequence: TGTGCCAGCAGTTTACCCTCCCCTCTGAACACTGAAGCTTTCTTT. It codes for CASSLPSPLNTEAFF.

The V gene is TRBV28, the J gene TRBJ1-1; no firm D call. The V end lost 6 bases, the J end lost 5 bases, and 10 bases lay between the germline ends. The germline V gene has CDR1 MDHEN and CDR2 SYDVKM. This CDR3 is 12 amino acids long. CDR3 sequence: CASRFLGTEAFF. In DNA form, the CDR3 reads TGTGCCAGCAGGTTCCTCGGGACTGAAGCTTTCTTT.

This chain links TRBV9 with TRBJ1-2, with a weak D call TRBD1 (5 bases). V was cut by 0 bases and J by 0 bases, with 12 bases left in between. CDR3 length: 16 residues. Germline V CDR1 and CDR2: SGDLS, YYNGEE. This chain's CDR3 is CASSVDQDSPNYGYTF. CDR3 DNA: TGTGCCAGCAGCGTAGATCAAGACAGCCCTAACTATGGCTACACCTTC.

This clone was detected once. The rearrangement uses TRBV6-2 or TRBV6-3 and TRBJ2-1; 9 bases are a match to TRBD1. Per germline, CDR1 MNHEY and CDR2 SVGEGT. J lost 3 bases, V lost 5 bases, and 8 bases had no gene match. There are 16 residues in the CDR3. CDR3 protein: CASSLQGAQFYNEQFF. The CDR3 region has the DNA TGTGCCAGCAGTCTACAGGGGGCTCAGTTCTACAATGAGCAGTTCTTC.

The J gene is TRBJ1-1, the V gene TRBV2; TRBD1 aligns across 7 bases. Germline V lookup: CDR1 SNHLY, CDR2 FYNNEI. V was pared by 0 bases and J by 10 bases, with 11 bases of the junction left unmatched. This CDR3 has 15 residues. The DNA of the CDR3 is TGTGCCAGCAGTGAAGCGCTCAACTCAGGGGGACCAGCTTTCTTT. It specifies CASSEALNSGGPAFF.

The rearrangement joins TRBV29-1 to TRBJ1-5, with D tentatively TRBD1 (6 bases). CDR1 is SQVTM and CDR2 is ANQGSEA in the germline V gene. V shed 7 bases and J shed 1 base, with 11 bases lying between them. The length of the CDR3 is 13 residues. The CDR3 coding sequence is TGCAGCGGAACTACAGGGAGCAATCAGCCCCAGCATTTT. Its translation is CSGTTGSNQPQHF.

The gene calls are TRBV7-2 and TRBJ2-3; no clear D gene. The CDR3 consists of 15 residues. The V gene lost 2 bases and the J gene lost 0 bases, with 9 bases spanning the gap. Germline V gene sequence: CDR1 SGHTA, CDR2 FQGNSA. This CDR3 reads CASSLQRSSTDTQYF. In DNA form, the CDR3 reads TGTGCCAGCAGCTTACAGCGCTCTAGCACAGATACGCAGTATTTT. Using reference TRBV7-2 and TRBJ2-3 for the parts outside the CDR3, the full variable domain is GAGVSQSPSNKVTEKGKDVELRCDPISGHTALYWYRQSLGQGLEFLIYFQGNSAPDKSGLPSDRFSAERTGGSVSTLTIQRTQQEDSAVYLCASSLQRSSTDTQYFGPGTRLTVL.

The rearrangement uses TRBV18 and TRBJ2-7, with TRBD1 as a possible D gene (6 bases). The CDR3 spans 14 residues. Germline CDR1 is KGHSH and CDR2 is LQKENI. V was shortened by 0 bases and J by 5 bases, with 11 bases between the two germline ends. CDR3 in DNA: TGTGCCAGCTCACCACCTAACAGGGACCACGAGCAGTACTTC. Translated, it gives CASSPPNRDHEQYF.

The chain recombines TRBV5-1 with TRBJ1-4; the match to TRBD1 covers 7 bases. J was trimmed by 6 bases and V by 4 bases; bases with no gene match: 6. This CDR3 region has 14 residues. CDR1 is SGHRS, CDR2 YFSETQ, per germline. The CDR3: CASSVRGVDEKLFF. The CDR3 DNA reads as TGCGCCAGCAGCGTCAGGGGGGTCGATGAAAAACTGTTTTTT.

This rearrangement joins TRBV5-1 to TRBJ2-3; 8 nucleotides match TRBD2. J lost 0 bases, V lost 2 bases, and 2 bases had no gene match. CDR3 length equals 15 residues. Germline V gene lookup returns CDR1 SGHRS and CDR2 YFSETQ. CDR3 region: CASSFQRGSTDTQYF. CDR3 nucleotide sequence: TGCGCCAGCAGCTTCCAGCGGGGGAGCACAGATACGCAGTATTTT.

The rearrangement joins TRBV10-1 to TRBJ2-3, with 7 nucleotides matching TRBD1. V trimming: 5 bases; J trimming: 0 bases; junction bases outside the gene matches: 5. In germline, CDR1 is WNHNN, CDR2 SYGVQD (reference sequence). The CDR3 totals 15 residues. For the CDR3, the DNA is TGCGCCAGCAGTTTACAGGGGCTGAGCACAGATACGCAGTATTTT. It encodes CASSLQGLSTDTQYF.